One T cell receptor beta chain is described in this entry. Its antigen is unknown. This sequence may be a read error, since a much larger clone differs from it by one base. This CDR3 is built from 16 residues. J gave up 4 bases and V 6 bases, and 10 bases lay outside the gene matches. Stability of Graves' hyperthyroidism was defined as absent ophthalmopathy progression within 18 months. Patients were excluded for uncontrolled infection, other autoimmune disease, pregnancy or lactation. Diagnosis relied on clinical symptoms, serum thyroxine and TRAb, thyroid ultrasound and orbital computed tomography. Amplified TCR beta CDR3 regions came from RNA transcripts. Carried out on the TCR CDR3, a first-round RT-PCR used the HTBI primer set. Each CDR3 protein is one row after TCRdb ran MiXCR on the multiplex PCR reads. The data hold 500,000 to 600,000 distinct CDR3 sequences, with 40% to 55% observed a single time.

The source of the sample is a study of T cells in Graves' hyperthyroidism and ophthalmopathy. Study-level results: Most thyroid clonotypes with frequency above 0.001 were detected in blood.

Sequenced input: peripheral blood or thyroid tissue (not recorded which). J is TRBJ2-2 and V is TRBV12-3 or TRBV12-4, with 8 bases lining up with TRBD1. This clonotype was sampled from a woman aged 18-29 years with Graves' hyperthyroidism. CDR3 protein: CASRGGQAPSTGELFF. CDR3 nucleotide sequence: TGTGCCAGCAGGGGGGGACAGGCGCCAAGCACCGGGGAGCTGTTTTTT.